The present entry profiles one TCR beta chain with its context. Which antigen it targets is not known. Base qualities are not at hand, and no much larger clone is one base apart. The entry originates in a study of blood T cell dynamics during melanoma immunotherapy (dated by TCRdb to the early 2020s). Background for the entire study: Patients had metastatic melanoma and received first-line pembrolizumab or nivolumab plus ipilimumab as standard of care in the United Kingdom. To find early correlates of response, the study profiled the peripheral T cell receptor repertoires of patients with metastatic melanoma both before and after one cycle of checkpoint inhibitor therapy. The training cohort consisted of consecutive patients, while an additional independent group of patients from the same centre was pooled to form an external validation set. Results and caveats for the whole study, not just this receptor: Whether the T cell clones behind the repertoire changes were melanoma-specific or instead reflected general immune activation was something the study could not determine. The relatively small sample size was acknowledged as something that could potentially limit how far the results can be generalized. Patients who later achieved disease control showed a bifurcated PBMC repertoire reorganization at W3, with increased clonality or increased diversity, unlike progressors.

For CDR1 and CDR2, the germline V gene lists SGHAT and FQNNGV. Inclusive of the bounding cysteine and phenylalanine, the CDR3 is 16 residues long. Just the 48-base CDR3 DNA is kept, in frame starting at base 1. The V and J ends are trimmed by 0 bases and 4 bases, leaving 13 bases between them. The time point label for this specimen denotes: pre-treatment baseline. Blood samples were taken at two points: before treatment (T0) and at week 3 (W3), which came after the first cycle of checkpoint blockade. Except for a couple of patients with rapid clinical progression, response was assessed 12 weeks after the first infusion by RECIST 1.1; disease control meant complete response, partial response or stable disease. Any patient who had received prior systemic cancer treatment, was on concomitant immunosuppressant therapy or had synchronous other active malignancies was excluded. To track both circulating cells and T cell turnover, TCR beta was sequenced from bulk PBMC as well as from plasma cell-free DNA. PBMC were isolated from blood with Lymphoprep and SepMate tubes, followed by red cell lysis. DNA from PBMC and sorted T cell subsets was extracted with QIAamp DNA Blood Mini kits.

Every bulk PBMC sample had a fixed 350 ng of DNA loaded. TCR beta CDR3 sequences were amplified from genomic DNA with the immunoSEQ TCRb Assay kit following manufacturer instructions. The KAPA Library Quantification Kit for Illumina platforms was used to quantify pooled libraries by qPCR. Pooled libraries were sequenced on an Illumina NextSeq 500, clustered at about 0.6-1.2 pM. Regarding the original processing steps: The TCR data were analyzed using immunoSEQ ANALYZER and the R LymphoSeq package. A rearrangement efficiency score was calculated as productive divided by the sum of productive and non-productive CDR3 sequences. Clonality was measured with the Gini coefficient and diversity with the Renyi index at alpha=1, and both measures were compared pairwise between timepoints within each patient. Clonal relatedness used an edit distance of 3, and repertoire similarity used the Bhattacharyya coefficient, both computed in LymphoSeq. To classify response, a linear discriminant analysis based on week-3 changes in clonality and diversity was built using the R MASS and caret packages. TCRdb carries this immuneACCESS record with in-frame sequences only. Its versions omit some clonotypes, under half of them owing to an unresolved V gene in the studies checked, with the rest unexplained. The V and J calls and clone size come from that table; D and trimming were worked out from the DNA. The sample has over 8,500 clones on record, approximately 90% of them singletons. 32% of the sample comes from the top ten.

This receptor chain uses TRBV11-2 and TRBJ2-1; TRBD2 is perhaps the D gene, given 6 matching bases. The source of this sequence is a human donor with melanoma. Material: blood, obtained from a patient treated with checkpoint blockade. The nucleotide sequence reads as follows: TGTGCCAGCAGCTTAGAGGTGGGAGGCGGGTACAATGAGCAGTTCTTC. Its translation is CASSLEVGGGYNEQFF.